The rows below give T cell receptor beta chains drawn from one sample of a study of T cells after yellow fever vaccination. TCRdb called the 5' RACE reads again in MiXCR, with one record for every CDR3 protein. This sample has a few hundred thousand distinct CDR3 sequences, with 4.1% found just once. Source: PBMCs, taken 5 days after the yellow fever booster vaccination. The receptors were gathered from a man between 18 and 29 years old who received the YFV17D yellow fever vaccine. Each CDR3 is given without its conserved first and last residue.

TRBV14,TRBJ1-2,ASSQEFSFPVLGYT
TRBV5-1,TRBJ1-1,ASSLVDGGRRAEAF
TRBV6-2/TRBV6-3,TRBJ1-1,ASSVQGAITEAF
TRBV7-9,TRBJ1-3,ASSLAQTERDTIY
TRBV20-1,TRBJ2-5,SARSGGTGDQY
TRBV7-9,TRBJ1-1,ASSLGSRYGAF
TRBV7-2,TRBJ1-3,ASSLFSREDTIY
TRBV7-2,TRBJ2-1,ASSSASGEPYNEQF
TRBV29-1,TRBJ1-3,SVEVASGNTIY
TRBV6-1,TRBJ1-5,ASNEDRESQPQH
TRBV7-9,TRBJ2-7,ASSYKDSYEQY
TRBV5-6,TRBJ1-2,ASSTSGGALLT
TRBV10-3,TRBJ2-1,AISSSGGSSYNEQF
TRBV6-2/TRBV6-3,TRBJ1-1,ASSNRVAEAF
TRBV27,TRBJ2-2,ASRGPGGWAGELF
TRBV7-2,TRBJ2-5,ASSLGGWYQETQY
TRBV29-1,TRBJ2-3,SVGRQDTQY
TRBV4-1,TRBJ2-2,ASSQRGLAGTNTGELF
TRBV12-3/TRBV12-4,TRBJ2-7,ASSFRDRAREQY
TRBV5-1,TRBJ2-2,ASSLEAGGTGELF
TRBV7-3,TRBJ1-2,ASRAAEAFSYGYT
TRBV7-9,TRBJ2-3,ASSLASGGDTDTQY
TRBV28,TRBJ2-1,ASSLFDRARVLGEGEQF
TRBV7-3,TRBJ1-1,ASSPRTGDAEAF
TRBV19,TRBJ2-2,ASRGGRSAGELF
TRBV6-2/TRBV6-3,TRBJ2-1,ASSYGGFYNEQF
TRBV19,TRBJ1-2,ASTPGQGERT
TRBV15,TRBJ1-4,ATSRDGGTNEKLF
TRBV18,TRBJ2-1,ASSRTVYNEQF
TRBV20-1,TRBJ2-5,SARLVSETQY
TRBV7-2,TRBJ2-5,ASSLGLGGGAETQY
TRBV12-3/TRBV12-4,TRBJ2-2,ASSFVGPGELF
TRBV20-1,TRBJ2-5,SATGTAQETQY
TRBV7-2,TRBJ1-1,ASSSDRNTEAF
TRBV9,TRBJ2-6,ASSILSDGANVLT
TRBV20-1,TRBJ1-5,SAIGGLGWRANQPQH
TRBV4-1,TRBJ2-5,ASSQEAKTQY
TRBV7-2,TRBJ2-2,ASSPPGAGDPGELF
TRBV5-1,TRBJ2-1,ASSPGGLNEQF
TRBV12-3/TRBV12-4,TRBJ2-7,ASSLDLRQY
TRBV7-3,TRBJ2-2,ASSPTGLTGELF
TRBV6-4,TRBJ1-2,ASSEHVGQGNYGYT
TRBV6-5,TRBJ1-2,ASSYSMTGGSYYGYT
TRBV12-3/TRBV12-4,TRBJ1-1,ASGKRPTGTEAF
TRBV27,TRBJ1-2,ASSLYPGRVTVGYGYT
TRBV29-1,TRBJ2-3,STSEGTDTQY
TRBV7-9,TRBJ1-6,ASSLEGERGSPLH
TRBV5-1,TRBJ2-7,ASSLLQVGDEQY
TRBV24-1,TRBJ2-2,ATSGAGGTGELF
TRBV19,TRBJ1-5,ASSSSWLGQPQH
TRBV20-1,TRBJ2-1,SAYPDRDGKNEQF
TRBV29-1,TRBJ2-5,SVCRRDQETQY
TRBV28,TRBJ2-3,ASSPGYTSTDTQY
TRBV19,TRBJ1-1,ASRDTEAF
TRBV20-1,TRBJ2-3,SAIPLGFTDTQY
TRBV7-9,TRBJ2-1,ASSQDRRANNEQF
TRBV7-9,TRBJ2-1,ASSSTHISSYNEQF
TRBV3-1,TRBJ2-3,ASSGGTSGRRTDTQY
TRBV6-6,TRBJ2-1,ASSYAGTGWHEQF
TRBV7-2,TRBJ2-1,ASSLDGLNYNEQF